The 23 T cell receptor beta chains reported below all come from one sample, sequenced in a study of beta chain features in type 1 diabetes. The isolated RNA, all of it, was reverse transcribed, so expressed TCRB transcripts were what got sequenced. Produced via immunoSEQ multiplex PCR; TCRdb's table is partial and in-frame only. The sample consists of about 180,000 clones, 10% to 15% of them appearing once. The sample comprised central memory CD4+ T cells from blood. All receptors derive from a young woman in good health.

This clone was observed a handful of times. This chain joins TRBV19 and TRBJ2-6; D perhaps matches TRBD1 (5 bases). The CDR3 has 17 amino acids. The germline V and J ends were trimmed by 4 bases and 0 bases, with 13 bases remaining between them. In germline, CDR1 is LNHDA, CDR2 SQIVND (reference sequence). The chain's CDR3 is CASSKAGSHSGANVLTF. The DNA for the CDR3 is TGTGCCAGTAGTAAGGCAGGGTCCCACTCTGGGGCCAACGTCCTGACTTTC.

V gene TRBV30 combines with J gene TRBJ1-2; 10 nucleotides agree with TRBD1. V gave up 7 bases and J gave up 8 bases; unmatched junction bases: 4. Per the germline V gene, CDR1 is GTSNPN and CDR2 is SVGIG (reference sequence). This CDR3 comprises 11 residues. CDR3 nucleotide sequence: TGTGCCTACGACAGGGGGCTAGGCTACACCTTC. It translates to CAYDRGLGYTF.

This clone was counted between two and nine times. This chain uses TRBV4-2 with TRBJ1-1, with TRBD1 matching over 7 bases. Per the germline V gene, CDR1 is LGHNA and CDR2 is YNFKEQ. CDR3 length: 16 amino acids. The junction had 9 bases not matched to a gene; V was cut back by 4 bases and J by 1 base. The CDR3 here is CASSRDSRGENTEAFF. The CDR3 DNA reads TGTGCCAGCAGCCGGGACAGCCGAGGGGAGAACACTGAAGCTTTCTTT.

The chain uses TRBV21-1 and TRBJ2-1; TRBD2, as called in the table, went unchecked against the DNA. TRBV21-1 is tagged as a pseudogene. There are 18 residues in the CDR3. CDR3 in amino acids: CASSKVCGRAGICNEQFF. The CDR3 nucleotides read TGTGCCAGCAGCAAAGTTTGCGGGAGGGCCGGTATATGCAATGAGCAGTTCTTC.

This clone was counted a few times. The genes are TRBV18 and TRBJ2-5; TRBD2 aligns across 10 bases. Trimming took 4 bases from V and 1 from J; bases not matched to a gene: 0. This CDR3 spans 14 amino acids. Germline CDR1 and CDR2: KGHSH and LQKENI. The chain's CDR3 is CASSRTSGQETQYF. CDR3 bases: TGTGCCAGCTCACGGACTAGCGGCCAAGAGACCCAGTACTTC.

This clone was seen more than once but under ten times. This chain joins TRBV21-1 and TRBJ2-7; the table's D call TRBD1 went unverified against the DNA. TRBV21-1 is classified as a pseudogene. The CDR3 is 12 amino acids. This CDR3 reads CASTQAGHEQYF. The CDR3 nucleotides read TGTGCCAGCACTCAAGCAGGGCACGAGCAGTACTTC.

The chain recombines TRBV27 with TRBJ1-4; D unclear. The CDR3 is 14 amino acids. Trimming removed 8 bases from V and 5 bases from J, with 15 bases in between. The germline V gene encodes CDR1 MNHEY and CDR2 SMNVEV (reference sequence). The CDR3, as DNA: TGTGCCAGCTCCCCTTTACATTCCAATGAAAAACTGTTTTTT. This codes for CASSPLHSNEKLFF.

The rearrangement joins TRBV7-2 to TRBJ1-1, with D possibly being TRBD1 (5 bases). V lost 1 base, J lost 8 bases, and 17 bases lay in between. Germline values: CDR1 SGHTA, CDR2 FQGNSA. CDR3 size: 15 residues. This CDR3 is CASSLGGRGWAEAFF. Written as DNA, the CDR3 is TGTGCCAGCAGCTTAGGCGGGCGGGGCTGGGCGGAAGCTTTCTTT.

This clone was detected a few times. The V gene is TRBV30, the J gene TRBJ2-7, with D possibly matching TRBD2 (5 bases). The V and J ends lost 2 bases and 3 bases respectively, with 14 bases between them. The CDR3 is 14 amino acids. Germline V gives CDR1 GTSNPN, CDR2 SVGIG (reference sequence). The CDR3 nucleotides read TGTGCCTGGAGTCCCCCCCCCGGGAACTACGAGCAGTACTTC. Its translation is CAWSPPPGNYEQYF.

V is TRBV5-4 and J is TRBJ2-3, with 8 bases fitting TRBD2. The CDR3 has 16 residues. The junction had 9 bases not matched to a gene; V was cut back by 5 bases and J by 1 base. Per germline, CDR1 SGHNT and CDR2 YYREEE (reference sequence). The CDR3 sequence: CASSSGTSGRTDTQYF. CDR3 DNA sequence: TGTGCCAGCAGTTCCGGGACTAGTGGGCGCACAGATACGCAGTATTTT.

This clone was observed a few times. The chain has TRBV2 and TRBJ2-7; D not certain. Germline V gives CDR1 SNHLY, CDR2 FYNNEI. The V end lost 5 bases, the J end lost 2 bases, and 13 bases lay between the germline ends. CDR3 length equals 14 residues. The CDR3 protein is CASSPTRGPYEQYF. As DNA, the CDR3 is TGTGCCAGCAGTCCAACCCGAGGCCCCTACGAGCAGTACTTC. Looking up the rest from reference TRBV2 and TRBJ2-7 gives the full variable domain: EPEVTQTPSHQVTQMGQEVILRCVPISNHLYFYWYRQILGQKVEFLVSFYNNEISEKSEIFDDQFSVERPDGSNFTLKIRSTKLEDSAMYFCASSPTRGPYEQYFGPGTRLTVT.

This clone was seen more than once but under ten times. The chain uses TRBV2 and TRBJ2-7; 8 bases agree with TRBD2. Per the germline V gene, CDR1 is SNHLY and CDR2 is FYNNEI. The CDR3 is 12 amino acids. The ends lost 2 bases at V and 8 bases at J; junction bases unmatched: 2. CDR3: CASSETSGKQYF. In DNA, the CDR3 is TGTGCCAGCAGTGAAACTAGCGGAAAGCAGTACTTC.

The V gene is TRBV5-4, the J gene TRBJ2-1, with 7 bases that match TRBD2. Per germline, CDR1 SGHNT and CDR2 YYREEE (reference sequence). CDR3 length: 16 residues. With 2 bases clipped from V and 1 base from J, the junction kept 6 bases outside the gene matches. The CDR3 bases are TGTGCCAGCAGCTTTCCCCGGGGGGTATCCTACAATGAGCAGTTCTTC. It translates to CASSFPRGVSYNEQFF.

This clone was counted only a few times. CDR3 nucleotide sequence: TGTGCCAGCAGTTCCGACAGGGTGGATGGCTACACCTTC. It is translated as CASSSDRVDGYTF. This rearrangement joins TRBV14 to TRBJ1-2; 7 bases align to TRBD1. The CDR3 has 13 amino acids. Germline V gene sequence: CDR1 SGHDN, CDR2 FVKESK. J gave up 6 bases and V 6 bases, and 7 bases lay outside the gene matches.

This clone was counted a few times. The chain has TRBV7-2 and TRBJ2-7; D call uncertain. The CDR3 runs to 14 residues. V was clipped by 5 bases and J by 2 bases, with 13 bases between them. CDR1 is SGHTA and CDR2 is FQGNSA in the germline V gene. As DNA, the CDR3 is TGTGCCAGCAGCCAATGGTCTGGCCCCTACGAGCAGTACTTC. This translates into CASSQWSGPYEQYF.

This clone was seen a few times. The chain employs TRBV28 and TRBJ2-7; 7 bases match TRBD1. The V and J ends lost 2 bases and 3 bases, in that order; junction bases with no gene match: 4. Germline assignment: CDR1 MDHEN and CDR2 SYDVKM. CDR3 length equals 14 residues. CDR3 residues: CASSLTGQNYEQYF. In DNA, the CDR3 is TGTGCCAGCAGTTTAACGGGACAGAACTACGAGCAGTACTTC.

The V gene is TRBV5-4, the J gene TRBJ2-7; 12 bases align to TRBD1. The CDR3 is 16 amino acids. V lost 4 bases to trimming and J lost 7 bases; unmatched junction nucleotides: 12. Germline V gene data show CDR1 as SGHNT and CDR2 as YYREEE (reference sequence). Here the CDR3 reads CASSPDPGQGAREQYF. CDR3 DNA sequence: TGTGCCAGCAGCCCTGACCCGGGACAGGGGGCGCGGGAGCAGTACTTC.

The chain uses TRBV7-9 and TRBJ2-2; possibly TRBD2 for D (5 bases). The CDR3 runs to 15 residues. Germline CDR1 SEHNR, CDR2 FQNEAQ (reference sequence). The V end was cut by 7 bases, the J end by 0 bases, with 12 bases between. The CDR3 reads CASTLDSANTGELFF. CDR3 sequence (DNA): TGTGCCAGCACCTTGGACTCTGCGAACACCGGGGAGCTGTTTTTT.

This clone was seen only a few times. The CDR3 DNA is TGCGCCAGCAGCCAACAATACAGGGATAACTATGGCTACACCTTC. The encoded protein is CASSQQYRDNYGYTF. The rearrangement links TRBV4-3 to TRBJ1-2, with D tentatively TRBD1 (6 bases). Trimming stripped 2 bases from V and 1 base from J, with 11 bases between. The CDR3 length is 15 residues. The germline V gene encodes CDR1 LGHNA and CDR2 YSLEER.

This clone was detected only a few times. The chain combines TRBV15 with TRBJ1-1, with 9 bases matching TRBD1. The CDR3 is made up of 15 amino acids. CDR1 LNHNV and CDR2 YYDKDF come from the germline V gene (reference sequence). J lost 5 bases, V lost 2 bases, and 6 bases had no gene match. CDR3 sequence: CATSRSGQGRTEAFF. CDR3 DNA sequence: TGTGCCACCAGCAGATCAGGACAGGGGAGGACTGAAGCTTTCTTT.

This clone was found a few times. This chain links TRBV6-5 with TRBJ1-2; D ambiguous. This CDR3 contains 16 residues. Germline loops: CDR1 MNHEY, CDR2 SVGAGI. V was cut by 3 bases and J by 3 bases, with 17 bases left in between. The CDR3 protein is CASSYGFTRGHYGYTF. DNA of the CDR3: TGTGCCAGCAGTTATGGGTTTACCCGCGGGCACTATGGCTACACCTTC.

This clone has just a few counts. This chain uses TRBV11-1 with TRBJ2-5; 11 bases are shared with TRBD2. J lost 5 bases, V lost 5 bases, and 10 bases had no gene match. Germline V lookup: CDR1 SGHAT, CDR2 FQDESV (reference sequence). The CDR3 is made up of 16 amino acids. The CDR3 DNA reads as TGTGCCAGCAGCGAGGGGAGACTAGCGGGAACGGAGACCCAGTACTTC. This encodes CASSEGRLAGTETQYF.

The V and J genes are TRBV13 and TRBJ2-2; D uncertain. Germline assignment: CDR1 PRHDT and CDR2 FYEKMQ (reference sequence). V shed 9 bases and J shed 1 base, with 9 bases lying between them. This CDR3 spans 13 amino acids. CDR3: CASNPGNTGELFF. The CDR3 region has the DNA TGTGCCAGTAATCCCGGGAACACCGGGGAGCTGTTTTTT.